The subject of this entry is one T cell receptor beta chain. Recruits, aged about 18 to 95 years, lived in 24 US areas. This CDR3 region has 14 residues. CDR1 and CDR2 (germline): SNHLY, FYNNEI. Trimming removed 4 bases at V and 9 bases at J, with 18 bases between. This entry comes from a study of blood T cell repertoires in COVID-19. Turning to the study itself: The cDNA or gDNA used as material had been derived from T cells, B-cell-depleted T cells, or PBMCs.

Per the original data handling: Quantification of nucleated cells was approximated via reference gene primer amplification. TCRdb's table, derived via immunoSEQ multiplex PCR, lists solely in-frame clones and lacks some. The V and J calls and clone size are taken from that table; D and trimming were inferred from the DNA. The table includes around 190,000 clones, around 80% detected once. The specimen was PBMCs or T cells enriched from blood (not recorded which). The chain combines TRBV2 with TRBJ1-1; D uncertain. The source is a woman aged 45-60 years with acute COVID-19. The CDR3 DNA sequence: TGTGCCAGCAGTGCGGAGGAAGGCCGGGCTAAAGCTTTCTTT. Its translation is CASSAEEGRAKAFF.